Presented here are 3 T cell receptor beta chains from one specimen sequenced in a study of T cells in Graves' hyperthyroidism and ophthalmopathy (dated by TCRdb to about 2019). Library preparation was by multiplex PCR. For sequencing, an Illumina HiSeq 2000 was employed. The TCR beta CDR3 regions were amplified from RNA transcripts. A first-round RT-PCR of the TCR CDR3 used the HTBI primer set with the Qiagen OneStep RT-PCR kit. TCRdb ran its own pipeline on the public reads, namely fastp trimming at Q25 and MiXCR clone calling, and kept in-frame beta chains. A single entry per CDR3 protein holds the most common genes and DNA from its merged rows. The sample table records about 270,000 distinct CDR3 sequences; approximately 26% of these occur just once. About a quarter of the sample comes from the top ten. Sequencing used blood. These receptors came from a man in his forties or fifties with Graves' hyperthyroidism that later progressed to Graves' ophthalmopathy.

This clonotype has at least ten counts. The chain has TRBV15 and TRBJ2-7; D gene unclear. CDR3 length: 14 residues. The germline V gene has CDR1 LNHNV and CDR2 YYDKDF (reference sequence). V gave up 7 bases and J gave up 0 bases, with 13 bases separating them. CDR3 nucleotides: TGTGCCACCAAGTCGGAACCGAGCTCCTACGAGCAGTACTTC. The encoded protein is CATKSEPSSYEQYF.

This clonotype was picked up many times. The chain recombines TRBV29-1 with TRBJ2-2, with TRBD2 matching over 8 bases. The junction had 16 bases not matched to a gene; V was cut back by 7 bases and J by 3 bases. This CDR3 comprises 17 residues. The V gene's germline CDR1 is SQVTM and CDR2 ANQGSEA. CDR3 sequence (DNA): TGCAGCGCCACCTTAAGAGCGGGAGCGCCTTACACCGGGGAGCTGTTTTTT. This encodes CSATLRAGAPYTGELFF.

The genes are TRBV2 and TRBJ2-5, with 11 bases fitting TRBD1. The CDR3 totals 14 residues. J gave up 6 bases and V 9 bases, and 9 bases lay outside the gene matches. Germline V lookup: CDR1 SNHLY, CDR2 FYNNEI. The CDR3 here is CASAWTGGTQTQYF. CDR3 sequence (DNA): TGTGCCAGTGCATGGACAGGGGGCACGCAGACCCAGTACTTC.